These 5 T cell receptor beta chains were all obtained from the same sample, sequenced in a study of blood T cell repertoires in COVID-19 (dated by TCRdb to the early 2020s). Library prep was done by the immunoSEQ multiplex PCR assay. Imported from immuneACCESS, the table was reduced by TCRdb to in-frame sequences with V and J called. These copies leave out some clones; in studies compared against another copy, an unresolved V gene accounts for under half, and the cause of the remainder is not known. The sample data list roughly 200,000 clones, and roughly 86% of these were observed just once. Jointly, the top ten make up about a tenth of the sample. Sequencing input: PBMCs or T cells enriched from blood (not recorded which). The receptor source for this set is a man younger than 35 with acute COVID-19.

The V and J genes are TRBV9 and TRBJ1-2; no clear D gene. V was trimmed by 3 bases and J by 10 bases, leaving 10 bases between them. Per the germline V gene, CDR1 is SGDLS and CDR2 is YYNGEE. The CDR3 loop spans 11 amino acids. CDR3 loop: CASSADGIYTF. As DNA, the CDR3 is TGTGCCAGCAGCGCTGACGGGATCTACACCTTC.

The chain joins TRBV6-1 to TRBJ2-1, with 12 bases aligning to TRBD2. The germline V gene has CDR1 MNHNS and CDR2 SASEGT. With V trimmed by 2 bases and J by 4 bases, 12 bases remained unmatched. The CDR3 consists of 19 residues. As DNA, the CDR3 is TGTGCCAGCAGTGAACCAACAAAAAGGACTAGCGGGAATTACAATGAGCAGTTCTTC. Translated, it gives CASSEPTKRTSGNYNEQFF.

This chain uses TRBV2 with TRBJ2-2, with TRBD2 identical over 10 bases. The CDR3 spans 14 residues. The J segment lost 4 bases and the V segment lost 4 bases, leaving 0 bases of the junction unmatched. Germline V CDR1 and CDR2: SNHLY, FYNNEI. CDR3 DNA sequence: TGTGCCAGCAGTGCTAGCGGGAGCACCGGGGAGCTGTTTTTT. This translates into CASSASGSTGELFF. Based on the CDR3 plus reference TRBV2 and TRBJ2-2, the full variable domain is EPEVTQTPSHQVTQMGQEVILRCVPISNHLYFYWYRQILGQKVEFLVSFYNNEISEKSEIFDDQFSVERPDGSNFTLKIRSTKLEDSAMYFCASSASGSTGELFFGEGSRLTVL.

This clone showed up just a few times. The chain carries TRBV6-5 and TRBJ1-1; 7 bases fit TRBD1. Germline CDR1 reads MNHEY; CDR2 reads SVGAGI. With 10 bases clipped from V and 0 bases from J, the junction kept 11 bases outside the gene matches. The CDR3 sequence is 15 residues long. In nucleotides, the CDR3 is TGTGCCACCAACCCGGGGCAGGGGGTGAACACTGAAGCTTTCTTT. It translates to CATNPGQGVNTEAFF.

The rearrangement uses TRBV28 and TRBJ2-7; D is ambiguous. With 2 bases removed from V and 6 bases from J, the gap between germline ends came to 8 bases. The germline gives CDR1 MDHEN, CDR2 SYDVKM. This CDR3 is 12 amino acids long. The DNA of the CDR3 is TGTGCCAGCAGTTTACTTAACGGCGAGCAGTACTTC. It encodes CASSLLNGEQYF. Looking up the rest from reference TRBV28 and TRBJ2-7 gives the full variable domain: DVKVTQSSRYLVKRTGEKVFLECVQDMDHENMFWYRQDPGLGLRLIYFSYDVKMKEKGDIPEGYSVSREKKERFSLILESASTNQTSMYLCASSLLNGEQYFGPGTRLTVT.